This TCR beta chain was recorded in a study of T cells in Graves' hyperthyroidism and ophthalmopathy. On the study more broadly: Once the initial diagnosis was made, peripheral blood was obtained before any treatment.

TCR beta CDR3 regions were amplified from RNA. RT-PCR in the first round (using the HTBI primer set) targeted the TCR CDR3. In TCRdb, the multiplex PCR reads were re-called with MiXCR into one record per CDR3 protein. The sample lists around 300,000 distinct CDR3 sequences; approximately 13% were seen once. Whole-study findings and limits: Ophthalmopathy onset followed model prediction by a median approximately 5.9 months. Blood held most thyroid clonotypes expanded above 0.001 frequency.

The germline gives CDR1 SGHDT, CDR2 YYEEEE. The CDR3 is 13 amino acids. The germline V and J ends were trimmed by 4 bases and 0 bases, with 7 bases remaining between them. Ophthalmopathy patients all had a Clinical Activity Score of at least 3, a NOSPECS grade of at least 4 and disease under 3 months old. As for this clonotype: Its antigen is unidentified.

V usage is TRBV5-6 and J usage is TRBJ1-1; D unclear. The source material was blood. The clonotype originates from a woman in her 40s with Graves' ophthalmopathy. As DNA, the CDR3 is TGTGCCAGCAGCATCGTAATGAACACTGAAGCTTTCTTT. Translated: CASSIVMNTEAFF.